The table lists the clone carrying this T cell receptor beta chain with a few counts. The same CDR3 is also encoded by other DNA sequences in this sample. These data originate in a study of shared clonotypes between healthy human individuals. This CDR3 is built from 13 residues. The germline V gene encodes CDR1 MDHEN and CDR2 SYDVKM. The ends lost 6 bases at V and 8 bases at J; junction bases unmatched: 8. Produced via immunoSEQ multiplex PCR; TCRdb's table is partial and in-frame only. The sample has 550,000 to 800,000 clones; about 74% are singletons. This sequence originates from a woman aged 25 to 45 in good health. The rearrangement joins TRBV28 to TRBJ1-2; 8 bases fit TRBD1. Material: memory CD4+ T cells sorted from blood. Subset meaning: CD45RA-negative fraction. Here the CDR3 DNA reads TGTGCCAGCAGCCTCCAGGGGGCGCGGGGCTACACCTTC. It specifies CASSLQGARGYTF.